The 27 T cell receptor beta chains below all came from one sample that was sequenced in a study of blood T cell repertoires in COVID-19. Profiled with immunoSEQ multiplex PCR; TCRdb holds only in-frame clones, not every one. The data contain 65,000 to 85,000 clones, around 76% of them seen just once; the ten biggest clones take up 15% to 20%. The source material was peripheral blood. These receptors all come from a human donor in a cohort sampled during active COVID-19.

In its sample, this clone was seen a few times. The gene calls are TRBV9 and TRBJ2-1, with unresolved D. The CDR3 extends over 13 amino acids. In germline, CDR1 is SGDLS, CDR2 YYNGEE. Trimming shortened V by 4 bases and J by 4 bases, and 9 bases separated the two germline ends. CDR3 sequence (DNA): TGTGCCAGCAGCTCTCCTCAGTACAATGAGCAGTTCTTC. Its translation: CASSSPQYNEQFF. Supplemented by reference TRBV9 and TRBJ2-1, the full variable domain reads DSGVTQTPKHLITATGQRVTLRCSPRSGDLSVYWYQQSLDQGLQFLIQYYNGEERAKGNILERFSAQQFPDLHSELNLSSLELGDSALYFCASSSPQYNEQFFGPGTRLTVL.

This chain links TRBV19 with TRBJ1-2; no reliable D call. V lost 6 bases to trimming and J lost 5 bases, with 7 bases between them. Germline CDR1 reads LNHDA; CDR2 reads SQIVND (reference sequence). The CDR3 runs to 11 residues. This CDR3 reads CASSEVYGYTF. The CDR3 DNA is TGTGCCAGTAGCGAGGTGTATGGCTACACCTTC.

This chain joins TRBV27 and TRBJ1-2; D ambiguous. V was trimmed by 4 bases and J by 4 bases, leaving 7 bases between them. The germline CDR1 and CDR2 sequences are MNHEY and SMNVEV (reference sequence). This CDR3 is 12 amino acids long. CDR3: CASSSGFYGYTF. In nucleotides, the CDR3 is TGTGCCAGCAGTTCCGGTTTCTATGGCTACACCTTC.

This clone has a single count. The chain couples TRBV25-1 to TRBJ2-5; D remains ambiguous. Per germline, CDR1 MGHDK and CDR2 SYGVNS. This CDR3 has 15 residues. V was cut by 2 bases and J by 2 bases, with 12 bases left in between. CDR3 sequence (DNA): TGTGCCAGCAGTGAACAACTTGCGTATCAAGAGACCCAGTACTTC. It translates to CASSEQLAYQETQYF. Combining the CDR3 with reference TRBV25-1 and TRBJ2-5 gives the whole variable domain EADIYQTPRYLVIGTGKKITLECSQTMGHDKMYWYQQDPGMELHLIHYSYGVNSTEKGDLSSESTVSRIRTEHFPLTLESARPSHTSQYLCASSEQLAYQETQYFGPGTRLLVL.

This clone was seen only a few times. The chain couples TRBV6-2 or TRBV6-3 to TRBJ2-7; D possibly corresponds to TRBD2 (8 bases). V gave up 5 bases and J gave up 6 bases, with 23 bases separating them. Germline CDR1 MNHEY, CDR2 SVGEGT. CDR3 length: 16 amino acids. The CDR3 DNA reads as TGTGCCAGCAGTGCCGCGGGGGGACAGTATTACACCGAGCAGTACTTC. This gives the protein CASSAAGGQYYTEQYF.

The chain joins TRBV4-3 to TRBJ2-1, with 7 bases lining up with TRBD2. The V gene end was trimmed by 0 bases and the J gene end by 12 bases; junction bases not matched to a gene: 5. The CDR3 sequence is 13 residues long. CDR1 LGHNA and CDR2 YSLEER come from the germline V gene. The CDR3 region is CASSQDHGGGQFF. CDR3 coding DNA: TGCGCCAGCAGCCAAGATCACGGCGGGGGGCAGTTCTTC.

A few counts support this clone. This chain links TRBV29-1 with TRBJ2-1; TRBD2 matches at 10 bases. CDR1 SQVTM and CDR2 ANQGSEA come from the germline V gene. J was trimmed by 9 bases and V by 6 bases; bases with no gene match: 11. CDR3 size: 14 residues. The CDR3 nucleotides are TGCAGCGTGTTAGCGGGAGGAGGCAATGGTGAGCAGTTCTTC. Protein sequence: CSVLAGGGNGEQFF.

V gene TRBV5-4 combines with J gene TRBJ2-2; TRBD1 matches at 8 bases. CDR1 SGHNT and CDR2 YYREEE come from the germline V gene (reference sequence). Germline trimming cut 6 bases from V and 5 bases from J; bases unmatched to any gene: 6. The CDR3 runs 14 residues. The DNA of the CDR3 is TGTGCCAGCACTCGACAGGGGAGGACCGGGGAGCTGTTTTTT. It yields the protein CASTRQGRTGELFF.

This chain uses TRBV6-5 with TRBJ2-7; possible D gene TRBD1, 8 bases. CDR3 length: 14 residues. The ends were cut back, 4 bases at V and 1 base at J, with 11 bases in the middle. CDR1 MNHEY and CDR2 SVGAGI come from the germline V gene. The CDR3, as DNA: TGTGCCAGCAGTTCACAGGGGGGGTCCTACGAGCAGTACTTC. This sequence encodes CASSSQGGSYEQYF.

The CDR3 reads CASKPPGEAEAFF. The CDR3 DNA reads as TGTGCCAGCAAACCGCCGGGGGAAGCTGAAGCTTTCTTT. The chain uses TRBV12-3 or TRBV12-4 and TRBJ1-1; D might be TRBD1 (5 bases). Trimming removed 7 bases at V and 6 bases at J, with 15 bases between. The CDR3 is 13 amino acids.

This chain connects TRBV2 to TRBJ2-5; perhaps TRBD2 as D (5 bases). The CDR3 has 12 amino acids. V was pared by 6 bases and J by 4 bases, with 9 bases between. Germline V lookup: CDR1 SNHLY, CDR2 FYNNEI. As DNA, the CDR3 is TGTGCCAGCAGCCTTCGGGGAGAGACCCAGTACTTC. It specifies CASSLRGETQYF.

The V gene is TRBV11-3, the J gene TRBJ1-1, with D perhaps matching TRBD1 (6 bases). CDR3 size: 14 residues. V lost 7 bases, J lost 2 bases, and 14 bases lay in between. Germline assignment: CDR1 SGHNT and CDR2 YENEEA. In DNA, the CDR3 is TGTGCCAGCAAGGCCGGGACATCTAACACTGAAGCTTTCTTT. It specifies CASKAGTSNTEAFF. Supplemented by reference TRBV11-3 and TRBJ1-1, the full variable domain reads EAGVVQSPRYKIIEKKQPVAFWCNPISGHNTLYWYLQNLGQGPELLIRYENEEAVDDSQLPKDRFSAERLKGVDSTLKIQPAELGDSAVYLCASKAGTSNTEAFFGQGTRLTVV.

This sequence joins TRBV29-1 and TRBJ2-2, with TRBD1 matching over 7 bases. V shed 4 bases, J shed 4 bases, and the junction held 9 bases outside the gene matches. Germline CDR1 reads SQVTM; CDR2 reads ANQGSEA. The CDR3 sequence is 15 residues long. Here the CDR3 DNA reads TGCAGCGTTGTATGGCAGGGGGAATCCACCGGGGAGCTGTTTTTT. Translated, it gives CSVVWQGESTGELFF.

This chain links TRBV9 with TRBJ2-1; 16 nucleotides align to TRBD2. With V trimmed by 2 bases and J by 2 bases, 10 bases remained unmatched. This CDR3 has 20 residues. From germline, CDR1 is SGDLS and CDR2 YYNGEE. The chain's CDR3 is CASSVGPGTSGGVAYNEQFF. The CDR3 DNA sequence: TGTGCCAGCAGCGTCGGCCCCGGGACTAGCGGGGGGGTTGCCTACAATGAGCAGTTCTTC.

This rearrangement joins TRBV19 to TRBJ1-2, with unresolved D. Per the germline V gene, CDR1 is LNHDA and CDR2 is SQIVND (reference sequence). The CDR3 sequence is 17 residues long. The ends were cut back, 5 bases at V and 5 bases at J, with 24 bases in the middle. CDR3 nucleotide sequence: TGTGCCAGTAGTGAGACTGCCAATTCTGCTACCGGATATGGCTACACCTTC. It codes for CASSETANSATGYGYTF. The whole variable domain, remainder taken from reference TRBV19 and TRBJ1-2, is DGGITQSPKYLFRKEGQNVTLSCEQNLNHDAMYWYRQDPGQGLRLIYYSQIVNDFQKGDIAEGYSVSREKKESFPLTVTSAQKNPTAFYLCASSETANSATGYGYTFGSGTRLTVV.

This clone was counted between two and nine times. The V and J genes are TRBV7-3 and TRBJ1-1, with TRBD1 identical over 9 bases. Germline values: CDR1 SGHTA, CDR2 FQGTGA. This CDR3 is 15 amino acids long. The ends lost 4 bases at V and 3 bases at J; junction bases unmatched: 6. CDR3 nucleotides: TGTGCCAGCAGCTCCGGACAGGGGTTGGACACTGAAGCTTTCTTT. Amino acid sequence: CASSSGQGLDTEAFF.

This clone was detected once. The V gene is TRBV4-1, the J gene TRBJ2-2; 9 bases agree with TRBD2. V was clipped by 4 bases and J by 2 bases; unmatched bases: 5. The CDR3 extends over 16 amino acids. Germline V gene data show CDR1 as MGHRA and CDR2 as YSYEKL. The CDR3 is CASSPLAGPNTGELFF. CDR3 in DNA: TGCGCCAGCAGCCCGCTAGCGGGGCCTAACACCGGGGAGCTGTTTTTT.

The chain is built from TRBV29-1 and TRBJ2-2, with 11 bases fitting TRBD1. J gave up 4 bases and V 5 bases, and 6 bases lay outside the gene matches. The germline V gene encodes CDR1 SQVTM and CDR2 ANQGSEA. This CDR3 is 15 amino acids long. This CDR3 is CSVLGQGVFTGELFF. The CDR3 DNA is TGCAGCGTTCTGGGACAGGGGGTCTTCACCGGGGAGCTGTTTTTT.

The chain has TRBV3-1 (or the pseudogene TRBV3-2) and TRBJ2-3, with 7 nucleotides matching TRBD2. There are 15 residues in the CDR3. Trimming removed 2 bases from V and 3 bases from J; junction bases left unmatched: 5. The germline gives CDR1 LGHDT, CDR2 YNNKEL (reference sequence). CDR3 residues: CASSQRLAKTDTQYF. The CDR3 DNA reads TGTGCCAGCAGCCAAAGACTAGCAAAGACAGATACGCAGTATTTT.

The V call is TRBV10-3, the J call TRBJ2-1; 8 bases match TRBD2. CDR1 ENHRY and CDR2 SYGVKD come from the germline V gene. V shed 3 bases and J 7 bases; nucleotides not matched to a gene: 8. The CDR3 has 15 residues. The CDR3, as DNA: TGTGCCATCAGTGATTACGGGGGGGCGCGGAATGAGCAGTTCTTC. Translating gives CAISDYGGARNEQFF.

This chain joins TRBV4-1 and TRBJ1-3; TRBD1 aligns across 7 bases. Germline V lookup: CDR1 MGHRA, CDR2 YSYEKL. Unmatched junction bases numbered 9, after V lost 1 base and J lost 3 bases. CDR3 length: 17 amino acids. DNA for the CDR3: TGCGCCAGCAGCCAAGTCCAGGGGGGTATGGATGGAAACACCATATATTTT. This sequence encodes CASSQVQGGMDGNTIYF.

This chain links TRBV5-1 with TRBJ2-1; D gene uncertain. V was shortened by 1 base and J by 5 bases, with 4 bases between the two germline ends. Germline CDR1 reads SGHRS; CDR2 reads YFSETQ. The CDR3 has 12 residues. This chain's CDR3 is CASSLLDNEQFF. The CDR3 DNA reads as TGCGCCAGCAGCTTGCTAGACAATGAGCAGTTCTTC.

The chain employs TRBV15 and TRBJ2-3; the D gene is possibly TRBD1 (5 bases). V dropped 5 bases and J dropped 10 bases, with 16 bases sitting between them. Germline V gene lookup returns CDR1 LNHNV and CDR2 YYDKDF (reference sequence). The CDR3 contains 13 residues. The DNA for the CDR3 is TGTGCCACCAGCCCCCAGGGCAATTCCGCGCAGTATTTT. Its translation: CATSPQGNSAQYF.

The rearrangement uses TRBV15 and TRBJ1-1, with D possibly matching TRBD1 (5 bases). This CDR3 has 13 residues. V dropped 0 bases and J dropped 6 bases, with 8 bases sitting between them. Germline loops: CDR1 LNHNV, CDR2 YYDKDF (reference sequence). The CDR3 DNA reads TGTGCCACCAGCAGAGATCTACAGGCTGAAGCTTTCTTT. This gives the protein CATSRDLQAEAFF. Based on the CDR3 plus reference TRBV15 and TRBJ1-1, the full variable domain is DAMVIQNPRYQVTQFGKPVTLSCSQTLNHNVMYWYQQKSSQAPKLLFHYYDKDFNNEADTPDNFQSRRPNTSFCFLDIRSPGLGDTAMYLCATSRDLQAEAFFGQGTRLTVV.

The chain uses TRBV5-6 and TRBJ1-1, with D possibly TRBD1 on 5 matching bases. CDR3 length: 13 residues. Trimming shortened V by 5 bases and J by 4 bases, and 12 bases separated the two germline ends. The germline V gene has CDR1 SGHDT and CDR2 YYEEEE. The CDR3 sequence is CASRPTGVTEAFF. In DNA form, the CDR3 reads TGTGCCAGCAGACCTACAGGCGTCACTGAAGCTTTCTTT.

The DNA of the CDR3 is TGTGCCAGCAGCTTAACAGGGATAGGCAATCAGCCCCAGCATTTT. It yields the protein CASSLTGIGNQPQHF. V usage is TRBV7-8 and J usage is TRBJ1-5; perhaps TRBD1 as D (6 bases). Germline CDR1 and CDR2: SGHVS and FQNEAQ. This CDR3 is built from 15 residues. The germline V and J ends were trimmed by 2 bases and 2 bases, with 10 bases remaining between them.

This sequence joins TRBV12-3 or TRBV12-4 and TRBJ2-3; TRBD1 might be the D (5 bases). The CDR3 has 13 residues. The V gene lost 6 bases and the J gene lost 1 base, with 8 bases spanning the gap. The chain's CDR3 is CASRQQGTDTQYF. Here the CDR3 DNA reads TGTGCCAGCAGGCAACAGGGCACAGATACGCAGTATTTT.